This T cell receptor beta chain was recovered during a study of CD8 T cells in ankylosing spondylitis. The study's findings and limits: Reports say disease-linked clones showed up significantly more in matched ankylosing spondylitis synovial fluid.

Scientists made TCR beta libraries using quantitative 5'-RACE with molecular barcodes. TCRdb re-derived calls from the 5' RACE reads in MiXCR, one entry per CDR3 protein. The table includes around 99,000 distinct CDR3 sequences, 7.5% to 9% detected once. Germline V gene data show CDR1 as KGHDR and CDR2 as SFDVKD. The CDR3 totals 16 residues. Trimming removed 4 bases from V and 4 bases from J; junction bases left unmatched: 6. Ten or more counts support this clonotype. What it recognizes is unknown. This TCR derives from a male donor with ankylosing spondylitis or in good health (not recorded which). The V gene is TRBV24-1, the J gene TRBJ2-3; 11 nucleotides agree with TRBD2. Sequences were obtained from blood, either unsorted or a sorted T cell fraction (not recorded which). In nucleotides, the CDR3 is TGTGCCACCAGTGACCCCGGGACTAGCGGATCAGATACGCAGTATTTT. Protein: CATSDPGTSGSDTQYF.